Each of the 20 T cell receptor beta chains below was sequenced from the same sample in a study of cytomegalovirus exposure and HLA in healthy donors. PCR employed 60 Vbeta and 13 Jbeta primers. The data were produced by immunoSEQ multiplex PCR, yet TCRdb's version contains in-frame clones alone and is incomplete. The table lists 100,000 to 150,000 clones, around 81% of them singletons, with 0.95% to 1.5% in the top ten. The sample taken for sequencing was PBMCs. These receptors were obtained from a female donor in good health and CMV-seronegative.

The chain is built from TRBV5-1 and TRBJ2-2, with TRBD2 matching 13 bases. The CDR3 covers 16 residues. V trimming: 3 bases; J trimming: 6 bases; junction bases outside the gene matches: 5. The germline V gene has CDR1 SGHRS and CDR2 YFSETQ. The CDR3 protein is CASSYGLAGAPGELFF. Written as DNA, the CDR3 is TGCGCCAGCAGCTACGGACTAGCGGGAGCGCCCGGGGAGCTGTTTTTT.

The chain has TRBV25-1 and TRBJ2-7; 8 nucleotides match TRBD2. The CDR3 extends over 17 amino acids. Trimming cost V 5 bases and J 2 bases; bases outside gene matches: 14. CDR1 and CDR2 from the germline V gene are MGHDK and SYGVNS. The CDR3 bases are TGTGCCAGCAGTACCTTTTCGGGTAGCGGGATCACCTACGAGCAGTACTTC. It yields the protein CASSTFSGSGITYEQYF.

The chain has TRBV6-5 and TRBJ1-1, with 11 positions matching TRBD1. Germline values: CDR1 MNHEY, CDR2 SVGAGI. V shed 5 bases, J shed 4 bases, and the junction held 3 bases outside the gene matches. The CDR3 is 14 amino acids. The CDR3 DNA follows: TGTGCCAGCAGTAGGACAGGGGGCGCCACTGAAGCTTTCTTT. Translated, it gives CASSRTGGATEAFF.

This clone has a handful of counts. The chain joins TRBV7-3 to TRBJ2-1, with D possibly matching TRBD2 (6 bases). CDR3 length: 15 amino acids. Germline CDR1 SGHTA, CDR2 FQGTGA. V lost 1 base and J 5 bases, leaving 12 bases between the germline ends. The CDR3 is CASSLMAGTNNEQFF. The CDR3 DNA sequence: TGTGCCAGCAGCTTAATGGCGGGAACAAACAATGAGCAGTTCTTC.

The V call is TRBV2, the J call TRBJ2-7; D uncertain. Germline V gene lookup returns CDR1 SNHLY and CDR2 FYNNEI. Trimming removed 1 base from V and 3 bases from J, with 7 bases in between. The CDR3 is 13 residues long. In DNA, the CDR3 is TGTGCCAGCAGTGAAGGAGGAAACTACGAGCAGTACTTC. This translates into CASSEGGNYEQYF. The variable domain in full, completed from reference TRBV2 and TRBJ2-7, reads EPEVTQTPSHQVTQMGQEVILRCVPISNHLYFYWYRQILGQKVEFLVSFYNNEISEKSEIFDDQFSVERPDGSNFTLKIRSTKLEDSAMYFCASSEGGNYEQYFGPGTRLTVT.

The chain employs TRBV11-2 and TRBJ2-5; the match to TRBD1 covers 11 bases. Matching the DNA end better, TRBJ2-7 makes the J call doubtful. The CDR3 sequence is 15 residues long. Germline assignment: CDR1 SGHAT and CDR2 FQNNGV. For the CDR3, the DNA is TGTGCCAGCAGGAACCGGGACAGGGGGTCCTACGAGCAGTACTTC. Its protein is CASRNRDRGSYEQYF.

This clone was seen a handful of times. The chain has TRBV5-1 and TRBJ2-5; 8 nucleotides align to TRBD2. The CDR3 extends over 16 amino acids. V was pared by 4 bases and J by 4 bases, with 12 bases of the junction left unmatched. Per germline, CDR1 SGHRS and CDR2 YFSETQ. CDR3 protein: CASSLGPGGPGETQYF. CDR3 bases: TGCGCCAGCAGCCTGGGACCGGGGGGGCCGGGAGAGACCCAGTACTTC.

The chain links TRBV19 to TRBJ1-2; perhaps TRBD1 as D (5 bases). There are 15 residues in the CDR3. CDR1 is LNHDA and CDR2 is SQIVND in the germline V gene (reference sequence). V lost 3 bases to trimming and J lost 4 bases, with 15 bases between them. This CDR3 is CASSMTARDSYGYTF. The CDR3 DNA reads TGTGCCAGTAGTATGACGGCCAGGGATTCCTATGGCTACACCTTC.

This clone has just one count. CDR3 amino acids: CASSYRDKPFEQYF. DNA of the CDR3: TGTGCCAGCAGTTACAGAGACAAACCCTTCGAGCAGTACTTC. This rearrangement joins TRBV6-6 to TRBJ2-7; unclear D gene. V was pared by 2 bases and J by 6 bases, with 14 bases between. Germline V gives CDR1 MNHNY, CDR2 SVGAGI (reference sequence). CDR3 length: 14 residues.

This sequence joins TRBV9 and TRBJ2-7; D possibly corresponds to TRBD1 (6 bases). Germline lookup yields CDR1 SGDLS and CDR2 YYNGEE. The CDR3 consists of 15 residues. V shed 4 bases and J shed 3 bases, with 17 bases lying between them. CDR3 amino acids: CASSPLGDNNYEQYF. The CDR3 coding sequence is TGTGCCAGCAGCCCCCTTGGGGACAACAACTACGAGCAGTACTTC.

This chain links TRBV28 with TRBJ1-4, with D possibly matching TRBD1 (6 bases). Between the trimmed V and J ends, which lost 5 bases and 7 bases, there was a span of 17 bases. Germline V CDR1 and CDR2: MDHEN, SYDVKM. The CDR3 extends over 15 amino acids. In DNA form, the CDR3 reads TGTGCCAGCAGTATGGTTAATACAGGGTTTGAAAAACTGTTTTTT. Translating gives CASSMVNTGFEKLFF.

The CDR3 region is CASSLELRGFAEAFF. The CDR3 DNA reads TGTGCCAGCAGCTTGGAGTTGCGGGGATTTGCTGAAGCTTTCTTT. The V gene is TRBV5-5, the J gene TRBJ1-1; D is unresolved. Trimming took 0 bases from V and 6 from J, leaving 15 bases between them. Germline CDR1 reads SGHKS; CDR2 reads YYEKEE (reference sequence). The CDR3 runs to 15 residues.

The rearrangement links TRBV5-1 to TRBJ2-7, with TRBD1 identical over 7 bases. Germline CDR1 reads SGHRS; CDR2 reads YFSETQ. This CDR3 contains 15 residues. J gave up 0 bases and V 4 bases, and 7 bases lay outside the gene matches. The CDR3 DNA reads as TGCGCCAGCAGCCAGGACAGGAGAAGCTCCTACGAGCAGTACTTC. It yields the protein CASSQDRRSSYEQYF.

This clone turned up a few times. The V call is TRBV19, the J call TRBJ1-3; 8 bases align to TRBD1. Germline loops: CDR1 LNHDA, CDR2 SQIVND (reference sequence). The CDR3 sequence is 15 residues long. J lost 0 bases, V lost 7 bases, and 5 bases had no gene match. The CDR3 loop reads CASTGQGVSGNTIYF. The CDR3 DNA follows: TGTGCCAGTACCGGACAGGGCGTCTCTGGAAACACCATATATTTT.

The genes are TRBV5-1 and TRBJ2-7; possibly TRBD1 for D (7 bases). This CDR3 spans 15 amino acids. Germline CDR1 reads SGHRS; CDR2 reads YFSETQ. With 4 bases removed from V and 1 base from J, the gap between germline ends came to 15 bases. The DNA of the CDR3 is TGCGCCAGCAGCCGGGGGACAGTTCGTTCCTACGAGCAGTACTTC. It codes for CASSRGTVRSYEQYF. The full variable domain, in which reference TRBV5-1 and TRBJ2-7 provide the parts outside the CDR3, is KAGVTQTPRYLIKTRGQQVTLSCSPISGHRSVSWYQQTPGQGLQFLFEYFSETQRNKGNFPGRFSGRQFSNSRSEMNVSTLELGDSALYLCASSRGTVRSYEQYFGPGTRLTVT.

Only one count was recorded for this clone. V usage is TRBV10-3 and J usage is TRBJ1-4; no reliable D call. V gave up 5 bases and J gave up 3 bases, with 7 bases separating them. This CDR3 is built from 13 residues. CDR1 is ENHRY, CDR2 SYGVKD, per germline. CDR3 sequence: CAISTEPNEKLFF. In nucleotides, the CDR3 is TGTGCCATCAGTACAGAGCCTAATGAAAAACTGTTTTTT.

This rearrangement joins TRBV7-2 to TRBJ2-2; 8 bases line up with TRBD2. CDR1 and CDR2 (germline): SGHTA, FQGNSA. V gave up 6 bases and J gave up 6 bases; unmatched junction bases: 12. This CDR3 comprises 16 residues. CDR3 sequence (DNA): TGTGCCAGCAGTCCTTCCGTCCGGCGGGGGGCCGGGGAGCTGTTTTTT. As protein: CASSPSVRRGAGELFF.

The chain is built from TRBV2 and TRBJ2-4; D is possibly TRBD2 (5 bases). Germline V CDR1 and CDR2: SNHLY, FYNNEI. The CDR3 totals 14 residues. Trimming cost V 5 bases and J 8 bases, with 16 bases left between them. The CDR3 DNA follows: TGTGCCAGCAGTAGGACTCACCGAACGGACATTCAGTACTTC. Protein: CASSRTHRTDIQYF.

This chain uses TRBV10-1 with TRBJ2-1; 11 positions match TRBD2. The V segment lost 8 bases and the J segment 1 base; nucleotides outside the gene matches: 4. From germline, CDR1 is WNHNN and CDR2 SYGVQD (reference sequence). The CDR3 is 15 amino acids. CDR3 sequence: CASPTSGVSYNEQFF. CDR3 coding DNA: TGCGCCAGCCCGACTAGCGGGGTATCCTACAATGAGCAGTTCTTC.

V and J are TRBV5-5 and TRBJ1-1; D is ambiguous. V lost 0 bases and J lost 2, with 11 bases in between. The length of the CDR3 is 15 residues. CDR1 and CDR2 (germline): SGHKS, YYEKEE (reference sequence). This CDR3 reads CASSLAARSNTEAFF. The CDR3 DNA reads TGTGCCAGCAGCTTGGCCGCGAGGTCAAACACTGAAGCTTTCTTT.